This entry concerns a single T cell receptor (beta chain). Its specificity is unknown. Participating donors were healthy, HIV-negative adults free of recent acute infections or vaccinations. The data stem from a study of shared clonotypes between healthy human individuals. The repertoire was sequenced with immunoSEQ multiplex PCR; TCRdb's copy has only in-frame clones and lacks some. Of about 1.5 million clones in the sample, about 98% were seen once. Germline lookup yields CDR1 SGHRS and CDR2 YFSETQ. J was trimmed by 9 bases and V by 0 bases; bases with no gene match: 6. The CDR3 is 13 amino acids. Findings and caveats of the study: Compared with clonotypes that all four donors shared, non-shared clonotypes had lower generation probabilities. Having only a few donors restricted how much genetic and exposure-history diversity was captured. A few donors had around 5.2% of their naive CD4 clonotypes in common.

The source material was naive CD4+ T cells sorted from blood. The subset was: CD45RA+ positively selected. The clonotype was recovered from a man aged 25 to 40 in good health. The chain uses TRBV5-1 and TRBJ2-7; TRBD2 matches at 7 bases. The CDR3 here is CASSLDNRLAQYF. Written as DNA, the CDR3 is TGCGCCAGCAGCTTGGACAATAGACTAGCGCAGTACTTC.